The 27 T cell receptor beta chains reported below all come from one sample, sequenced in a study of identical twins. Using its own MiXCR run on the 5' RACE reads, TCRdb lists one record per CDR3 protein. The sample holds hundreds of thousands of distinct CDR3 sequences, around 6.1% seen once. The sequenced sample was naive T cells sorted from blood. These receptors all stem from a man in his late teens or twenties in good health.

In its sample, this clonotype was seen a few times. CDR3 DNA: TGTGCCAGCAGCTTAGTAGCGGGCCTATCCTACAATGAGCAGTTCTTC. It specifies CASSLVAGLSYNEQFF. The chain combines TRBV11-2 with TRBJ2-1, with 7 bases aligning to TRBD2. The CDR3 has 16 residues. Germline loops: CDR1 SGHAT, CDR2 FQNNGV. J gave up 1 base and V 1 base, and 4 bases lay outside the gene matches.

The chain is built from TRBV28 and TRBJ2-7, with unresolved D. Germline V gene lookup returns CDR1 MDHEN and CDR2 SYDVKM. CDR3 length: 16 amino acids. The V and J ends lost 6 bases and 0 bases respectively, with 18 bases between them. As DNA, the CDR3 is TGTGCCAGCAGCCCACCCGGCCTAACTATCTCCTACGAGCAGTACTTC. The encoded protein is CASSPPGLTISYEQYF.

This clonotype showed up just a few times. This sequence joins TRBV12-3 or TRBV12-4 and TRBJ1-5; D ambiguous. The ends were cut back, 6 bases at V and 6 bases at J, with 18 bases in the middle. This CDR3 is 15 amino acids long. CDR3 protein: CASSHSLTPSQPQHF. The CDR3 region has the DNA TGTGCCAGCAGCCACAGTCTTACCCCTAGTCAGCCCCAGCATTTT.

This clonotype was seen more than once but under ten times. The rearrangement joins TRBV20-1 to TRBJ2-1; D is unresolved. V lost 1 base to trimming and J lost 6 bases, with 7 bases between them. Germline V gene lookup returns CDR1 DFQATT and CDR2 SNEGSKA (reference sequence). The CDR3 is 12 residues long. CDR3 coding DNA: TGCAGTGCTAGAGGGCCGGGCAATGAGCAGTTCTTC. Protein sequence: CSARGPGNEQFF.

This clonotype was picked up a small number of times. V and J are TRBV11-2 and TRBJ2-5; 16 bases align to TRBD2. Germline V lookup: CDR1 SGHAT, CDR2 FQNNGV. There are 19 residues in the CDR3. Unmatched junction bases numbered 12, after V lost 5 bases and J lost 3 bases. In DNA form, the CDR3 reads TGTGCCAGCAGCACCAATAGGGGGACTAGCGGGAGGGGAGAAGAGACCCAGTACTTC. It yields the protein CASSTNRGTSGRGEETQYF.

This clonotype was detected many times. The chain joins TRBV20-1 to TRBJ1-2; D is undetermined. Trimming took off 1 base at V and 3 bases at J, with 9 bases between the two ends. The CDR3 length is 13 residues. CDR1 is DFQATT, CDR2 SNEGSKA, per germline (reference sequence). The CDR3 bases are TGCAGTGCTAGAGGAGTGGCCGACTATGGCTACACCTTC. Protein sequence: CSARGVADYGYTF.

This clonotype was recorded many times. Mismatch with germline at one junction end may stem from a read error. The chain couples TRBV5-1 to TRBJ2-1; no clear D gene. This CDR3 spans 12 amino acids. Germline values: CDR1 SGHRS, CDR2 YFSETQ. CDR3 DNA: TGTGCCAGCAGCTTAGCTTCAAATGAGCAGTTCTTC. It specifies CASSLASNEQFF.

DNA for the CDR3: TGCGCCAGCAGCCAGAGCCCGGGACCACAAGAGACCCAGTACTTC. Residues: CASSQSPGPQETQYF. The chain joins TRBV5-1 to TRBJ2-5; TRBD1 or TRBD2 may be the D gene (5 bases each). V was pared by 4 bases and J by 2 bases, with 15 bases between. Germline-derived CDR1 and CDR2 are SGHRS and YFSETQ. The length of the CDR3 is 15 residues.

This rearrangement joins TRBV7-8 to TRBJ2-3; 11 bases line up with TRBD2. The CDR3 extends over 17 amino acids. Per the germline V gene, CDR1 is SGHVS and CDR2 is FQNEAQ. The V segment lost 5 bases and the J segment 2 bases; nucleotides outside the gene matches: 9. The CDR3 bases are TGTGCCAGCAGCGCAAGACTAGCGGGAAATCCCACAGATACGCAGTATTTT. Translating it yields CASSARLAGNPTDTQYF. The whole variable domain, filled in from reference TRBV7-8 and TRBJ2-3, reads GAGVSQSPRYKVAKRGQDVALRCDPISGHVSLFWYQQALGQGPEFLTYFQNEAQLDKSGLPSDRFFAERPEGSVSTLKIQRTQQEDSAVYLCASSARLAGNPTDTQYFGPGTRLTVL.

This clonotype was seen only a few times. DNA of the CDR3: TGTGCCAGCAGCCAAGGTCTAGCGGGAATAAAAGAGACCCAGTACTTC. It translates to CASSQGLAGIKETQYF. This rearrangement joins TRBV4-2 to TRBJ2-5, with 9 bases fitting TRBD2. CDR3 length: 16 residues. In germline, CDR1 is LGHNA, CDR2 YNFKEQ. J gave up 3 bases and V 1 base, and 6 bases lay outside the gene matches.

The sample holds a few counts of this clonotype. The V gene is TRBV7-2, the J gene TRBJ2-2; D not resolved. The CDR3 has 15 amino acids. The germline V gene has CDR1 SGHTA and CDR2 FQGNSA. Trimming shortened V by 6 bases and J by 0 bases, and 11 bases separated the two germline ends. The CDR3 sequence is CASSTSRTNTGELFF. CDR3 nucleotide sequence: TGTGCCAGCAGTACTTCCAGGACGAACACCGGGGAGCTGTTTTTT.

The chain couples TRBV3-1 to TRBJ1-5, with TRBD1 as a possible D gene (5 bases). The CDR3 has 15 residues. CDR1 and CDR2 from the germline V gene are LGHDT and YNNKEL (reference sequence). The ends were cut back, 6 bases at V and 4 bases at J, with 16 bases in the middle. The CDR3 DNA reads TGTGCCAGCAGTCCAGCAGGGCAAGGGAATCAGCCCCAGCATTTT. The encoded protein is CASSPAGQGNQPQHF.

This clonotype has just a few counts. V and J are TRBV28 and TRBJ2-5; D is possibly TRBD1 or TRBD2 (6 bases each). The CDR3 totals 14 residues. The V gene's germline CDR1 is MDHEN and CDR2 SYDVKM. V was shortened by 1 base and J by 5 bases, with 11 bases between the two germline ends. CDR3 amino acids: CASSLFGGDETQYF. Written as DNA, the CDR3 is TGTGCCAGCAGTTTATTCGGGGGCGACGAGACCCAGTACTTC. The whole variable domain, filled in from reference TRBV28 and TRBJ2-5, reads DVKVTQSSRYLVKRTGEKVFLECVQDMDHENMFWYRQDPGLGLRLIYFSYDVKMKEKGDIPEGYSVSREKKERFSLILESASTNQTSMYLCASSLFGGDETQYFGPGTRLLVL.

This chain links TRBV5-4 with TRBJ1-4; no clear D gene. The CDR3 consists of 16 residues. V was pared by 4 bases and J by 0 bases, with 13 bases between. The germline CDR1 and CDR2 sequences are SGHNT and YYREEE (reference sequence). CDR3 region: CASSPEGPSTNEKLFF. The CDR3 DNA reads as TGTGCCAGCAGCCCAGAAGGTCCGTCAACTAATGAAAAACTGTTTTTT.

J is TRBJ2-5 and V is TRBV27, with 7 positions matching TRBD1. The CDR3 sequence is 13 residues long. The germline V gene has CDR1 MNHEY and CDR2 SMNVEV (reference sequence). V lost 8 bases, J lost 5 bases, and 8 bases stayed unmatched. This CDR3 reads CASGLQGYETQYF. The CDR3, as DNA: TGTGCCAGCGGCCTACAGGGGTACGAGACCCAGTACTTC.

This clonotype occurred many times. This chain joins TRBV15 and TRBJ2-7; D is unclear. Germline V gene sequence: CDR1 LNHNV, CDR2 YYDKDF (reference sequence). The CDR3 has 13 residues. V lost 0 bases to trimming and J lost 3 bases, with 6 bases between them. The CDR3 DNA reads TGTGCCACCAGCAGAGATAACAGCTACGAGCAGTACTTC. This translates into CATSRDNSYEQYF. Full variable domain (remainder filled in from reference TRBV15 and TRBJ2-7): DAMVIQNPRYQVTQFGKPVTLSCSQTLNHNVMYWYQQKSSQAPKLLFHYYDKDFNNEADTPDNFQSRRPNTSFCFLDIRSPGLGDTAMYLCATSRDNSYEQYFGPGTRLTVT.

This clonotype was detected many times. The chain employs TRBV4-2 and TRBJ2-2; TRBD1 agrees at 7 bases. The germline gives CDR1 LGHNA, CDR2 YNFKEQ. J gave up 7 bases and V 1 base, and 9 bases lay outside the gene matches. The CDR3 length is 16 residues. The CDR3 sequence: CASSQVGQGDGGELFF. The CDR3 DNA follows: TGTGCCAGCAGCCAAGTAGGGCAGGGGGACGGCGGGGAGCTGTTTTTT.

This clonotype was detected ten times or more. The rearrangement joins TRBV29-1 to TRBJ2-1; maybe TRBD1 (5 bases). CDR1 and CDR2 (germline): SQVTM, ANQGSEA. The CDR3 covers 15 residues. The V gene lost 2 bases and the J gene lost 0 bases, with 11 bases spanning the gap. CDR3 residues: CSVETGRSSYNEQFF. The CDR3 DNA reads TGCAGCGTTGAAACAGGACGAAGCTCCTACAATGAGCAGTTCTTC.

The count of this clonotype is one. CDR3 nucleotide sequence: TGCAGTGCTAGAGTTCCTCAGGGGGCAGGGAACATTCAGTACTTC. Protein sequence: CSARVPQGAGNIQYF. The chain combines TRBV20-1 with TRBJ2-4, with 8 bases matching TRBD1. In germline, CDR1 is DFQATT, CDR2 SNEGSKA (reference sequence). V dropped 1 base and J dropped 7; count of bases not matched to a gene: 9. The CDR3 has 15 residues.

The V and J genes are TRBV6-1 and TRBJ2-7; D remains ambiguous. CDR1 is MNHNS, CDR2 SASEGT, per germline. V was pared by 3 bases and J by 1 base, with 13 bases between. This CDR3 contains 15 residues. The CDR3 here is CASSEEQNYSYEQYV. The CDR3 DNA sequence: TGTGCCAGCAGTGAGGAACAGAATTATTCCTACGAGCAGTACGTC.

The chain couples TRBV29-1 to TRBJ2-5; D not resolved. This CDR3 contains 13 residues. Trimming took 1 base from V and 0 from J, leaving 6 bases between them. Germline CDR1 and CDR2: SQVTM and ANQGSEA. In DNA, the CDR3 is TGCAGCGTTGAAGGTTCCTACCAAGAGACCCAGTACTTC. Protein product: CSVEGSYQETQYF.

Here the CDR3 DNA reads TGCGCCAGCAGCGGAACAGGGTTGCCAAATACTGAAGCTTTCTTT. As protein: CASSGTGLPNTEAFF. The chain recombines TRBV5-1 with TRBJ1-1; TRBD1 might be the D (6 bases). Germline CDR1 and CDR2: SGHRS and YFSETQ. The CDR3 loop spans 15 amino acids. Trimming took 4 bases from V and 5 from J, leaving 18 bases between them.

This clonotype has just a few counts. This rearrangement joins TRBV11-3 to TRBJ1-1, with D perhaps matching TRBD1 (5 bases). The CDR3 is 13 amino acids. V was clipped by 8 bases and J by 0 bases, with 10 bases between them. CDR1 is SGHNT, CDR2 YENEEA, per germline. The CDR3 DNA is TGTGCCAGCGGGGGGAGTTTGAACACTGAAGCTTTCTTT. This encodes CASGGSLNTEAFF. The full variable domain, completed using reference TRBV11-3 and TRBJ1-1, is EAGVVQSPRYKIIEKKQPVAFWCNPISGHNTLYWYLQNLGQGPELLIRYENEEAVDDSQLPKDRFSAERLKGVDSTLKIQPAELGDSAVYLCASGGSLNTEAFFGQGTRLTVV.

V usage is TRBV19 and J usage is TRBJ2-1, with TRBD2 identical over 8 bases. The CDR3 loop spans 15 amino acids. Germline V lookup: CDR1 LNHDA, CDR2 SQIVND (reference sequence). The V segment lost 8 bases and the J segment 4 bases; nucleotides outside the gene matches: 10. The CDR3 coding sequence is TGTGCCAGTTCCGCCGGGACTAGAGGTTACAATGAGCAGTTCTTC. Residues: CASSAGTRGYNEQFF.

In regard to this clonotype: A much larger clone lies a single base off, so this may be a read error. The V call is TRBV12-3 or TRBV12-4, the J call TRBJ2-1, with TRBD2 as a possible D gene (5 bases). The CDR3 totals 14 residues. Trimming cost V 6 bases and J 8 bases, with 17 bases left between them. The DNA of the CDR3 is TGTGCCAGCAGCCCCCGGGTCAGCGGCCATGAGCAGTTCTTC. Protein product: CASSPRVSGHEQFF.

This clonotype was picked up many times. The chain uses TRBV15 and TRBJ2-7, with 9 bases lining up with TRBD1. V shed 8 bases and J 3 bases; nucleotides not matched to a gene: 2. The CDR3 consists of 12 residues. CDR1 and CDR2 from the germline V gene are LNHNV and YYDKDF (reference sequence). CDR3 coding DNA: TGTGCCACCGGGACAGGGAACTACGAGCAGTACTTC. Translating gives CATGTGNYEQYF.

This clonotype was counted at least ten times. This chain links TRBV5-1 with TRBJ2-1; 13 bases line up with TRBD2. CDR1 is SGHRS, CDR2 YFSETQ, per germline. The trim removed 4 bases at V and 9 bases at J, leaving 4 bases unmatched. The CDR3 consists of 14 residues. CDR3 sequence reads: CASSVGLAGVEQFF. In DNA, the CDR3 is TGCGCCAGCAGCGTTGGACTAGCGGGAGTTGAGCAGTTCTTC.